A selection of T cell receptor beta chains follows, all from one sample in a study of T cells after yellow fever vaccination. TCRdb passed the 5' RACE reads through MiXCR, listing each CDR3 protein once. This table holds 250,000 or so distinct CDR3 sequences, 6.5% to 7.5% found once. The material sequenced was CD4+ T cells sorted from PBMCs, taken on the day of the yellow fever booster vaccination. These receptors were taken from a young man who received the YFV17D yellow fever vaccine. The CDR3 runs from the conserved cysteine through the conserved F or W. D genes are given only for firm matches. Rows give clone size only sometimes, using once, few, many, or a class for an expanded clone.

j_call,v_call,d_call,clone_size,cdr3_nt,cdr3_aa
TRBJ2-5,TRBV6-2/TRBV6-3,.,.,TGTGCCAGCAGTTACAGAGCATCGGTCCAGACCCAGTACTTC,CASSYRASVQTQYF
TRBJ2-6,TRBV19,.,many,TGTGCCAGTAGTATAGCCCCAGGTTCCTCTGGGGCCAACGTCCTGACTTTC,CASSIAPGSSGANVLTF
TRBJ2-2,TRBV12-3/TRBV12-4,TRBD2,few,TGTGCCAGCAGCTCGACTAGCGGGAGTCGTACCGGGGAGCTGTTTTTT,CASSSTSGSRTGELFF
TRBJ2-1,TRBV19,.,many,TGTGCCAGTAGTATACTCCATTTAGCGGCCATCGGCAATGAGCAGTTCTTC,CASSILHLAAIGNEQFF
TRBJ2-3,TRBV9,TRBD2,.,TGTGCCAGCAGCGGGGGACTAGCGGGAGGAGGCACGCAGTATTTT,CASSGGLAGGGTQYF
TRBJ2-6,TRBV5-8,.,few,TGTGCCATCGATTCAGGGGCGAGGGCGCGGGGGGCCAACGTCCTGACTTTC,CAIDSGARARGANVLTF
TRBJ2-5,TRBV5-4,.,.,TGTGCCAGCAGCGACCCGAAAAGAGGACGGGACGGGGAGACCCAGTACTTC,CASSDPKRGRDGETQYF
TRBJ1-5,TRBV7-3,TRBD1,.,TGTGCCAGCAGCGTCAATAGGGACTCGGGACAGCCCCACCCCAAGCTGCCCCAGCATTTT,CASSVNRDSGQPHPKLPQHF
TRBJ2-5,TRBV2,.,many,TGTGCCAGCAGTGAGACAGGAACAGAGACCCAGTACTTC,CASSETGTETQYF
TRBJ1-1,TRBV14,.,.,TGTGCCAGCAGCCGGGACACCGCCACTGAAGCTTTCTTT,CASSRDTATEAFF
TRBJ2-3,TRBV19,.,many,TGTGCCAGTAGTATAGTGGGGTCAGATACGCAGTATTTT,CASSIVGSDTQYF
TRBJ2-5,TRBV7-2,.,many,TGTGCCAGCAGCGGAAGCGGGCGAGAGACCCAGTACTTC,CASSGSGRETQYF
TRBJ1-4,TRBV29-1,TRBD1,many,TGCAGCGTTGCAGGACAGGATGGTGAAAAACTGTTTTTT,CSVAGQDGEKLFF
TRBJ1-2,TRBV6-5,TRBD1,many,TGTGCCAGCAGTTACGGGGGGACAGGGACTGGCGGCTACACCTTC,CASSYGGTGTGGYTF
TRBJ1-5,TRBV11-2,TRBD1,many,TGTGCCAGCAGCTCACTCATAAAGGACAGGGGTGGCAATCAGCCCCAGCATTTT,CASSSLIKDRGGNQPQHF
TRBJ2-3,TRBV6-1,TRBD2,few,TGTGCCAGCAAAGTCAGCGGGGCCACAGATACGCAGTATTTT,CASKVSGATDTQYF
TRBJ2-5,TRBV4-3,.,many,TGCGCCAGCAGCCAAGTGACTAGTTTGGGGCAAGAGACCCAGTACTTC,CASSQVTSLGQETQYF
TRBJ2-1,TRBV20-1,TRBD2,few,TGCAGTGCTAGAGACGCTAGCGGGAGCGGGTACAATGAGCAGTTCTTC,CSARDASGSGYNEQFF
TRBJ2-3,TRBV12-3/TRBV12-4,.,.,TGTGCCAGCCGGTTTCGATGGGGGAGATCAGATACGCAGTATTTT,CASRFRWGRSDTQYF
TRBJ2-7,TRBV7-8,.,many,TGTGCCAGCAGCTTACTCAACGAGCAGTACTTC,CASSLLNEQYF